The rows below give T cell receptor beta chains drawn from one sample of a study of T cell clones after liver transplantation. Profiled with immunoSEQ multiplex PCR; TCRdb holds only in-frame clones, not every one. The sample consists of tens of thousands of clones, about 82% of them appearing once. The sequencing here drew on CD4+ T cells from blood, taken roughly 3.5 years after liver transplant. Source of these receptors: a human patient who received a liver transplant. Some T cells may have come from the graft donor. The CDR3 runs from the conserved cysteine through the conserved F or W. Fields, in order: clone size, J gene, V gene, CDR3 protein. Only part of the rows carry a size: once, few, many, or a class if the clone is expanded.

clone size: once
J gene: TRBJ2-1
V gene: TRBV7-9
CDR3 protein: CASSPIGQGGGNEQFF

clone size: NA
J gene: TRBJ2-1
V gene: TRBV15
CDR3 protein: CATSRLQGAGYNEQFF

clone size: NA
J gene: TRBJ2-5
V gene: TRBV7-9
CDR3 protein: CASSGQVRETQYF

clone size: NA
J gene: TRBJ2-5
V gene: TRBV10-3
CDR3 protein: CAISESADEASAENF

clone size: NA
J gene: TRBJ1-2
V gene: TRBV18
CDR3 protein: CASSPAAGNGYTF

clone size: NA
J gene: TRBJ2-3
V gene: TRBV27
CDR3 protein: CASSLGTRGDTQYF

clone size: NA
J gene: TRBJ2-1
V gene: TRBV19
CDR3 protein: CASTGQTTSRAYNEQFF

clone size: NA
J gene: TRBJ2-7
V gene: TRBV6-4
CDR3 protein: CASSDEANHEQYF

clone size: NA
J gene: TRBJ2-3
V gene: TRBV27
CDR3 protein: CASSLTPPDTQYF

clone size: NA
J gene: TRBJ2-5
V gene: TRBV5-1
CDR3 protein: CASSITDGGTQYF

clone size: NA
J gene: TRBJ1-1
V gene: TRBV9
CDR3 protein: CASSIRDRDPNTEAFF

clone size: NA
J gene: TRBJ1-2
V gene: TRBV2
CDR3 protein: CASSERGVGGYTF

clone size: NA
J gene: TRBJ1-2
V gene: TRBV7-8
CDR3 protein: CASSPPGTGMYYGYTF

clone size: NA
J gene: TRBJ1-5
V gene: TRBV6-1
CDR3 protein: CASSELGGRNNQPQHF

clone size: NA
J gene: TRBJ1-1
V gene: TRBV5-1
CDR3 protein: CASSSQTGQTEAFF

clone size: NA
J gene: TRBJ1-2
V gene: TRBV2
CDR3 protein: CASTWDRGNYGYTF

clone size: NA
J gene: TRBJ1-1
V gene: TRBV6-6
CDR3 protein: CASSYSHRGNTEAFF

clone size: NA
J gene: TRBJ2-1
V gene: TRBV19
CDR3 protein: CASSRPLGGRRHNEQFF

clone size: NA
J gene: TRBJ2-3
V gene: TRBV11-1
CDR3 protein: CASSTTGYTDTQYF

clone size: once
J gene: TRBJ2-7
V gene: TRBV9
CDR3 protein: CASSPRTGRNEQYF

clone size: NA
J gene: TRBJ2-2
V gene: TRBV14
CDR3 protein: CASSQVPSGRRNTGELFF

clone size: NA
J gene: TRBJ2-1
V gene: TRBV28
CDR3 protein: CASRLAASYNEQFF

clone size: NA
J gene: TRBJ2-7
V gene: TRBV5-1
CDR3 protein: CASSQAGTRSSYEQYF

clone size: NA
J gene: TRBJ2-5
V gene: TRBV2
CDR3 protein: CASSKRTDQETQYF

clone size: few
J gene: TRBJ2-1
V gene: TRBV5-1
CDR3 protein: CASSLGSEYNEQFF

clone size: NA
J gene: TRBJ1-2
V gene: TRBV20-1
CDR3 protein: CSVGTYYGYTF

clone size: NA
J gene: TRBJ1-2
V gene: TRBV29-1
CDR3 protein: CSVESSAAIYGYTF

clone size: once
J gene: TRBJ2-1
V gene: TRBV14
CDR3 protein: CASSRQGPLSYNEQFF

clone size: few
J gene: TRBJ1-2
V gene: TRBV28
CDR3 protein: CASSLRGGAKGYTF

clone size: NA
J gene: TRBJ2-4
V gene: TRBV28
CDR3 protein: CASNLAKNIQYF

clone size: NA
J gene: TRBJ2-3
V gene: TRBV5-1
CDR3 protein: CASRTSGASTDTQYF

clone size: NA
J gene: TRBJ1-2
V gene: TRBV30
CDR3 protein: CAWSGGQGAYGYTF

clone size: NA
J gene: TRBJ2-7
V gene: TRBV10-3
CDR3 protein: CAISEREYSYEQYF

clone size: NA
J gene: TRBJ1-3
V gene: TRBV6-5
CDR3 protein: CASSDVWGNTIYF

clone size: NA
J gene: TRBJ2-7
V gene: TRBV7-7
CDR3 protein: CADPRRDGTPASYEQYF

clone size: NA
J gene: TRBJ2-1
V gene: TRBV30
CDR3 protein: CASQPRDISYNEQFF

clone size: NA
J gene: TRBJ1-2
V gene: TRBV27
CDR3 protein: CASTPSALGGYGYTF

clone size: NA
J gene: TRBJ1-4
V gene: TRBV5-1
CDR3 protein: CASTQGATNEKLFF

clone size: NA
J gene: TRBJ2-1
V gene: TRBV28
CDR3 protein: CASYSLSTSGRGYNEQFF

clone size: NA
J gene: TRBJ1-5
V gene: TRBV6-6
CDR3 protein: CASSYSGRDQPQHF

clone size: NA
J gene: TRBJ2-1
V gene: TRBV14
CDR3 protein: CASSQVSLTNEQFF

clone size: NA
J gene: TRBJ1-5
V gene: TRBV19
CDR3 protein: CASSIRGSYSNQPQHF

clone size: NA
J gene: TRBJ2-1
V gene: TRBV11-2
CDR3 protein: CASSLDQYRGGSLTEQFF

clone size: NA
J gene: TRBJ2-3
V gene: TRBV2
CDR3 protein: CASSPNNINTQYF

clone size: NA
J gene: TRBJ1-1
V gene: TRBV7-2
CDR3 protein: CASSLGRMNTEAFF

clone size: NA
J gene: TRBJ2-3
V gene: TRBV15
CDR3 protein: CATSFSGGWTDTQYF